The rows below give T cell receptor beta chains drawn from one sample of a study of tumor-infiltrating lymphocytes in localized non-small cell lung cancer. Method: immunoSEQ multiplex PCR; TCRdb's copy keeps in-frame clones and lacks some. The sample carries around 16,000 clones, roughly four fifths recorded once. Input material: lung tumor tissue. Every receptor here comes from a human donor with non-small cell lung cancer. Both conserved end residues are part of each CDR3. Each record gives: clone size, CDR3 length, J gene, V gene, D gene, CDR3 DNA, CDR3 protein. D genes are given only for firm matches. Rows may omit the clone size; those that give it use once, few, many or a size class.

few | 12 | TRBJ2-7 | TRBV7-9 | . | TGTGCCAGCAGCTCACTATCCTACGAGCAGTACTTC | CASSSLSYEQYF
few | 11 | TRBJ1-2 | TRBV5-4 | . | TGTGCCAGCAGCTTTTCGGGTGGCTACACCTTC | CASSFSGGYTF
. | 13 | TRBJ1-5 | TRBV4-1 | . | TGCGCCAGCAGCCGCCGGGGGCATCAGCCCCAGCATTTT | CASSRRGHQPQHF
few | 12 | TRBJ2-5 | TRBV18 | . | TGTGCCAGCTCACCGGAGGATACGACCCAGTACTTC | CASSPEDTTQYF
. | 15 | TRBJ2-5 | TRBV14 | TRBD2 | TGTGCCAGCAGTCTGGGACTATACAGAGGAGAGACCCAGTACTTC | CASSLGLYRGETQYF
. | 14 | TRBJ1-1 | TRBV5-1 | . | TGCGCCAGCAGCTTGGAGGTAGGGTGGACTGAAGCTTTCTTT | CASSLEVGWTEAFF
medium-sized | 12 | TRBJ1-1 | TRBV6-4 | TRBD1 | TGTGCCAGCAGACAGGGGGACACTGAAGCTTTCTTT | CASRQGDTEAFF
. | 16 | TRBJ1-1 | TRBV28 | . | TGTGCCAGCAGACCTGACCGGGTCGTGGGTGTAACTGAAGCTTTCTTT | CASRPDRVVGVTEAFF
. | 16 | TRBJ2-1 | TRBV7-6 | TRBD1 | TGTGCCAGCAGCCATACTCGACGGACAGGGATGGGTGAGCAGTTCTTC | CASSHTRRTGMGEQFF
. | 14 | TRBJ1-1 | TRBV2 | . | TGTGCCAGCAACCAAGGACCGGGAGGGACTGAAGCTTTCTTT | CASNQGPGGTEAFF
. | 14 | TRBJ2-7 | TRBV28 | TRBD1 | TGTGCCAGCACCAACAGGGGTTCCCTCTACGAGCAGTACTTC | CASTNRGSLYEQYF
once | 11 | TRBJ1-1 | TRBV19 | . | TGTGCCAGTAGCAAGAACACTGAAGCTTTCTTT | CASSKNTEAFF
. | 13 | TRBJ2-5 | TRBV10-1 | TRBD1 | TGCGCCAGCAGTGACCAGGGGGTAGAGACCCAGTACTTC | CASSDQGVETQYF
. | 15 | TRBJ1-2 | TRBV4-2 | . | TGTGCCAGCAGCCACAACTTAGGGGGGGCCTATGGCTACACCTTC | CASSHNLGGAYGYTF
. | 15 | TRBJ2-7 | TRBV25-1 | . | TGTGCCAGCAGTGATGTCGAGATTAGTACCTACGGGCAGTACTTC | CASSDVEISTYGQYF
. | 12 | TRBJ1-5 | TRBV5-4 | . | TGTGCCAGCAGCTCCCCCAATCAGCCCCAGCATTTT | CASSSPNQPQHF
. | 13 | TRBJ2-5 | TRBV7-6 | . | TGTGCCAGCAGCTTGGTGGTCCAAGAGACCCAGTACTTC | CASSLVVQETQYF
few | 15 | TRBJ2-4 | TRBV15 | . | TGTGCCACCAGCAGGGGTGGACAGACCAAAAACATTCAGTACTTC | CATSRGGQTKNIQYF
. | 15 | TRBJ2-1 | TRBV5-5 | TRBD1 | TGTGCCAGCAGTTCCGGGACAGGGGATTACGATGAGCAGTTCTTC | CASSSGTGDYDEQFF
few | 14 | TRBJ1-4 | TRBV5-8 | TRBD1 | TGTGCCAGCAGCCTCGGGACAGCTGGAGAAAAACTGTTTTTT | CASSLGTAGEKLFF
once | 16 | TRBJ2-3 | TRBV30 | TRBD2 | TGTGCCTGGAGTGCCCTACTAGCGGGGGGCTCGGATACGCAGTATTTT | CAWSALLAGGSDTQYF
. | 14 | TRBJ2-5 | TRBV5-6 | TRBD2 | TGTGCCAGCAGCTCAAGCGGGGGCCCCCGGACCCAGTACTTC | CASSSSGGPRTQYF
. | 12 | TRBJ1-4 | TRBV30 | . | TGTGCCTTTACAGGGAACGGTGAAAAACTGTTTTTT | CAFTGNGEKLFF
. | 16 | TRBJ2-2 | TRBV5-1 | TRBD2 | TGCGCCAGCAGCTGGGACCTAGCGGGAATTAGTCGGGAGCTGTTTTTT | CASSWDLAGISRELFF
. | 17 | TRBJ2-5 | TRBV5-1 | . | TGCGCCAGCAGCTTGGCCCTAGGAGGGGGGCTCCAAGAGACCCAGTACTTC | CASSLALGGGLQETQYF
. | 15 | TRBJ2-5 | TRBV5-1 | . | TGCGCCAGCAGCTTGGGGGTAGAAGGCCAAGAGACCCAGTACTTC | CASSLGVEGQETQYF
once | 11 | TRBJ1-2 | TRBV30 | . | TGTGCCTGCCGGGAGATCTATGGCTACACCTTC | CACREIYGYTF
. | 12 | TRBJ2-1 | TRBV5-1 | . | TGCGCCAGCAGCTTGTACCCCAACCGGCAGTTCTTC | CASSLYPNRQFF
. | 15 | TRBJ1-5 | TRBV19 | . | TGTGCCAGTAGTATCCCAGGAGGCTGGTTTGGGCCCCAGCATTTT | CASSIPGGWFGPQHF
once | 15 | TRBJ1-4 | TRBV5-1 | . | TGCGCCAGCAGCTTACAGGGCCGGTCAGGCGAAAAACTGTTTTTT | CASSLQGRSGEKLFF
. | 17 | TRBJ2-3 | TRBV5-1 | TRBD2 | TGCGCCAGCACCCTGATGGGGGCTAGCGGGAGCACAGATACGCAGTATTTT | CASTLMGASGSTDTQYF
. | 12 | TRBJ2-5 | TRBV2 | . | TGTGCCAGCGGGCGGGGACGTGAGACCCAGTACTTC | CASGRGRETQYF
. | 16 | TRBJ2-4 | TRBV23-1 | . | TGCGCCAGCAGTCAATCTAAGCCAGGGCCCAAAAACATTCAGTACTTC | CASSQSKPGPKNIQYF